This TCR beta chain is from a study of fetal regulatory T cell absence and autoimmunity. Study-wide results and caveats: Antigen-driven pancreatic autoimmunity before birth in IPEX was inferred from oligoclonal enrichment. Compared with cord blood, pancreas showed oligoclonal TCR enrichment, some clones over 95-fold.

The CDR3 consists of 14 residues. Germline CDR1 SNHLY, CDR2 FYNNEI. After removal of 6 bases from V and 2 bases from J, the junction contained 6 bases not matched to a gene. On this clone: Its antigen is unidentified.

The assay was run at survey level. Clones were sequenced by immunoSEQ multiplex PCR, and TCRdb holds only the in-frame ones, with some missing. The data hold about 95,000 clones, with more than 70% observed a single time. V is TRBV2 and J is TRBJ2-5; 7 nucleotides line up with TRBD2. The TCR was taken from a male donor with IPEX syndrome. The sequenced material came from pancreas tissue. In nucleotides, the CDR3 is TGTGCCAGCAGCCCCCTAGCGGAACAAGAGACCCAGTACTTC. Translation gives CASSPLAEQETQYF.